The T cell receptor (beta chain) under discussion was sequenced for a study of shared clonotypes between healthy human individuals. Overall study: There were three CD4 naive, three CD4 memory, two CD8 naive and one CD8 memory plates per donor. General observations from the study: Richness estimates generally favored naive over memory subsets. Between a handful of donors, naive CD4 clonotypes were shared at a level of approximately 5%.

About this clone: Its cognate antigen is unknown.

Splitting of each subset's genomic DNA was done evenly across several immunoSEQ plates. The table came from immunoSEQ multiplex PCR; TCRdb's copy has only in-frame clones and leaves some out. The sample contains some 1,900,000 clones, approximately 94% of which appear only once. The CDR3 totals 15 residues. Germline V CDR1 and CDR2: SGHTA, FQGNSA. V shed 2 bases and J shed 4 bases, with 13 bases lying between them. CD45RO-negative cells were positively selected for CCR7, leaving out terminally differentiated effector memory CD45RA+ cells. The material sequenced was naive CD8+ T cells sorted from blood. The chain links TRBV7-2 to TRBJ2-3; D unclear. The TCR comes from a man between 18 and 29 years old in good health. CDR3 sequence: CASSLPASVADTQYF. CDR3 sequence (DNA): TGTGCCAGCAGCTTACCGGCTTCGGTCGCAGATACGCAGTATTTT.